Following are 27 T cell receptor beta chains from one sample sequenced in a study of monozygotic twins with inflammatory bowel disease. TCRdb reprocessed the 5' RACE reads, keeping one entry per CDR3 protein, no DNA. The data show approximately 400,000 distinct CDR3 sequences, and the top ten clones hold about 2.4%. Material for sequencing was blood. These receptors were obtained from a human donor with ulcerative colitis or Crohn's disease, or a healthy co-twin of an affected twin (not recorded which).

The J gene is TRBJ2-3, the V gene TRBV7-2. The CDR3 runs to 16 residues. Germline CDR1 reads SGHTA; CDR2 reads FQGNSA. CDR3 protein: CASSLSDRRNTDTQYF.

The genes are TRBV4-3 and TRBJ2-3; TCRdb indicates TRBD2, and absent DNA this call remains unverified. The CDR3 is 17 amino acids. Looked up from germline, CDR1 is LGHNA and CDR2 is YSLEER. The chain's CDR3 is CASSHRLAGSSTDTQYF.

The chain uses TRBV25-1 and TRBJ1-5. The CDR3 consists of 14 residues. Per the germline V gene, CDR1 is MGHDK and CDR2 is SYGVNS. This chain's CDR3 is CASRPSGLNQPQHF.

The chain links TRBV30 to TRBJ1-2; TCRdb reports TRBD1, a call that lacks DNA to check it against. Germline CDR1 reads GTSNPN; CDR2 reads SVGIG (reference sequence). The CDR3 is 12 residues long. The CDR3 protein is CAWSGTESGYTF.

The J gene is TRBJ2-5, the V gene TRBV11-2; TCRdb lists TRBD1, though no DNA is available to test this call. This CDR3 is built from 15 residues. Germline CDR1 SGHAT, CDR2 FQNNGV. The CDR3 protein is CASSSRGGPQETQYF.

The chain recombines TRBV5-1 with TRBJ1-2; TCRdb's D call of TRBD1 is untestable without DNA. This CDR3 has 15 residues. From germline, CDR1 is SGHRS and CDR2 YFSETQ. This chain's CDR3 is CASSLFDREHTGYTF.

This chain joins TRBV5-1 and TRBJ2-7. The CDR3 contains 14 residues. Germline V CDR1 and CDR2: SGHRS, YFSETQ. CDR3 residues: CASSLHTDYYEQYF.

This chain connects TRBV7-3 to TRBJ2-2; TCRdb lists TRBD1, though no DNA is available to test this call. Germline V CDR1 and CDR2: SGHTA, FQGTGA. This CDR3 spans 12 amino acids. CDR3 loop: CASGQGNGELFF.

The chain couples TRBV7-9 to TRBJ2-7; the D gene TCRdb calls, TRBD1, cannot be checked with no DNA. Per germline, CDR1 SEHNR and CDR2 FQNEAQ (reference sequence). CDR3 length: 13 residues. The CDR3 protein is CASTTGGVYEQYF. Full variable domain (rest looked up from reference TRBV7-9 and TRBJ2-7): DTGVSQNPRHKITKRGQNVTFRCDPISEHNRLYWYRQTLGQGPEFLTYFQNEAQLEKSRLLSDRFSAERPKGSFSTLEIQRTEQGDSAMYLCASTTGGVYEQYFGPGTRLTVT.

The chain couples TRBV20-1 to TRBJ1-2; no DNA is available, so the TRBD1 call from TCRdb remains unchecked. Germline assignment: CDR1 DFQATT and CDR2 SNEGSKA (reference sequence). There are 13 residues in the CDR3. The CDR3 reads CSARDIRGPGYTF.

The chain is built from TRBV19 and TRBJ1-1. Germline CDR1 LNHDA, CDR2 SQIVND (reference sequence). The CDR3 is 16 residues long. CDR3 in amino acids: CASSIDQRAVNTEAFF.

The rearrangement links TRBV2 to TRBJ2-3; TCRdb's D gene call, TRBD1, goes unchecked for lack of DNA. This CDR3 has 16 residues. The germline gives CDR1 SNHLY, CDR2 FYNNEI. CDR3 loop: CASSASGTGGTDTQYF.

The genes are TRBV6-1 and TRBJ1-1. Germline V lookup: CDR1 MNHNS, CDR2 SASEGT. The CDR3 is 15 amino acids. The CDR3 spells CASSSVLGLGTEAFF.

The J gene is TRBJ2-3, the V gene TRBV5-1. Germline loops: CDR1 SGHRS, CDR2 YFSETQ. The CDR3 is 15 residues long. The CDR3 protein is CASSLDSLSTDTQYF.

The chain has TRBV28 and TRBJ1-6; without DNA, the TCRdb call of TRBD1 cannot be checked. From germline, CDR1 is MDHEN and CDR2 SYDVKM. This CDR3 has 14 amino acids. The CDR3 sequence is CASSFGQPNSPLHF.

The CDR3 region is CASRLRDSTYEQYF. The gene calls are TRBV6-2 or TRBV6-3 and TRBJ2-7; TCRdb names TRBD2, which stays unverified in the absence of DNA. The CDR3 length is 14 residues. CDR1 is MNHEY and CDR2 is SVGEGT in the germline V gene.

The chain has TRBV6-5 and TRBJ2-1; the TCRdb call, TRBD1, lacks DNA for checking. The CDR3 contains 13 residues. CDR1 is MNHEY and CDR2 is SVGAGI in the germline V gene. The CDR3 loop reads CASSYRTGDEQFF.

The CDR3 spells CASSIGGGTGANVLTF. The gene calls are TRBV19 and TRBJ2-6; the TCRdb call, TRBD1, lacks DNA for checking. Germline V gives CDR1 LNHDA, CDR2 SQIVND (reference sequence). The CDR3 is 16 amino acids.

The CDR3 spells CATKTGGSYEQYF. The gene calls are TRBV6-6 and TRBJ2-7; absent DNA, TCRdb's TRBD1 call cannot be checked. The CDR3 extends over 13 amino acids. Germline lookup yields CDR1 MNHNY and CDR2 SVGAGI (reference sequence).

The V call is TRBV21-1, the J call TRBJ2-3. TRBV21-1 is noted as a pseudogene. The length of the CDR3 is 17 residues. CDR3: CASSKGLASGGTDTQYF.

The chain combines TRBV7-9 with TRBJ2-7. Germline CDR1 and CDR2: SEHNR and FQNEAQ (reference sequence). CDR3 length: 13 amino acids. Here the CDR3 reads CASRAGNSYEQYF.

The genes are TRBV7-9 and TRBJ2-1; TCRdb calls TRBD2, which cannot be checked without DNA. The CDR3 loop spans 16 amino acids. Germline values: CDR1 SEHNR, CDR2 FQNEAQ (reference sequence). CDR3 amino acids: CASSSQLEGLWGEQFF. The variable domain in full, completed from reference TRBV7-9 and TRBJ2-1, reads DTGVSQNPRHKITKRGQNVTFRCDPISEHNRLYWYRQTLGQGPEFLTYFQNEAQLEKSRLLSDRFSAERPKGSFSTLEIQRTEQGDSAMYLCASSSQLEGLWGEQFFGPGTRLTVL.

The rearrangement uses TRBV6-2 or TRBV6-3 and TRBJ2-1. Germline assignment: CDR1 MNHEY and CDR2 SVGEGT. The CDR3 consists of 15 residues. This chain's CDR3 is CASSSPKRKNNEQFF.

The V and J genes are TRBV6-5 and TRBJ2-5. Germline-derived CDR1 and CDR2 are MNHEY and SVGAGI. The CDR3 loop spans 14 amino acids. The CDR3 spells CASSYYRNSETQYF.

The V and J genes are TRBV5-1 and TRBJ2-1; checking the TCRdb D call of TRBD1 is not possible without DNA. The CDR3 has 15 residues. Germline V gene data show CDR1 as SGHRS and CDR2 as YFSETQ. CDR3 residues: CASSFGTGGTNEQFF.

The rearrangement uses TRBV12-3 or TRBV12-4 and TRBJ1-1. The CDR3 is 15 amino acids. CDR3: CASRITGGGNTEVFF.

The chain employs TRBV5-5 and TRBJ2-3; TCRdb calls TRBD1, which cannot be checked without DNA. The CDR3 runs 15 residues. CDR1 SGHKS and CDR2 YYEKEE come from the germline V gene (reference sequence). The CDR3: CASSLGGGPQYTQYF.